This is a list of T cell receptor beta chains from one sample in a study of T cells in Graves' hyperthyroidism and ophthalmopathy. MiXCR, applied by TCRdb to the multiplex PCR reads, yields one record per CDR3 protein. Counted here are hundreds of thousands of distinct CDR3 sequences, about a sixth occurring once; the ten biggest clones make up 15% to 20%. Specimen: blood. The receptors were sampled from a woman between 18 and 30 years old with Graves' hyperthyroidism. CDR3s include the opening cysteine and the closing phenylalanine or tryptophan. A D gene is named only where the DNA matches it firmly. Clone size appears in some rows only: once, few, many, or a class for an expanded clone.

V gene: TRBV19
D gene: TRBD2
J gene: TRBJ2-3
clone size: -
CDR3 protein: CASMDNGGGIDTQYF
CDR3 DNA: TGTGCCAGTATGGACAACGGGGGAGGGATAGATACGCAGTATTTT

V gene: TRBV20-1
D gene: -
J gene: TRBJ2-7
clone size: many
CDR3 protein: CSARQQTHYEQYF
CDR3 DNA: TGCAGTGCTAGACAACAGACTCATTACGAGCAGTACTTC

V gene: TRBV6-1
D gene: -
J gene: TRBJ1-1
clone size: many
CDR3 protein: CASSEAMEGGTEAFF
CDR3 DNA: TGTGCCAGCAGTGAAGCTATGGAGGGCGGCACTGAAGCTTTCTTT

V gene: TRBV2
D gene: -
J gene: TRBJ1-5
clone size: many
CDR3 protein: CASSKDYSNQPQHF
CDR3 DNA: TGTGCCAGCAGCAAGGACTATAGCAATCAGCCCCAGCATTTT

V gene: TRBV15
D gene: TRBD2
J gene: TRBJ2-1
clone size: few
CDR3 protein: CATSTIAGGSYNEQFF
CDR3 DNA: TGTGCCACCAGCACCATAGCGGGGGGCTCTTACAATGAGCAGTTCTTC

V gene: TRBV19
D gene: -
J gene: TRBJ1-1
clone size: -
CDR3 protein: CASSITGPRRTEAFF
CDR3 DNA: TGTGCCAGTAGTATAACCGGGCCACGACGCACTGAAGCTTTCTTT

V gene: TRBV4-1
D gene: -
J gene: TRBJ1-2
clone size: -
CDR3 protein: CASSKGPRPADGYTF
CDR3 DNA: TGCGCCAGCAGCAAAGGGCCCAGACCGGCGGATGGCTACACCTTC

V gene: TRBV24-1
D gene: TRBD2
J gene: TRBJ2-1
clone size: -
CDR3 protein: CATSQSAPRGDNEQFF
CDR3 DNA: TGTGCCACCAGCCAATCCGCCCCGCGGGGGGACAATGAGCAGTTCTTC

V gene: TRBV3-1
D gene: TRBD2
J gene: TRBJ2-7
clone size: -
CDR3 protein: CASSQVLAGAGYEQYF
CDR3 DNA: TGTGCCAGCAGCCAAGTACTAGCGGGAGCAGGATACGAGCAGTACTTC

V gene: TRBV27
D gene: TRBD2
J gene: TRBJ2-7
clone size: many
CDR3 protein: CASKLSGSGTYEQYF
CDR3 DNA: TGTGCCAGCAAGCTGAGCGGGAGTGGCACCTACGAGCAGTACTTC

V gene: TRBV5-5
D gene: -
J gene: TRBJ1-5
clone size: -
CDR3 protein: CASSARDRGNQPQHF
CDR3 DNA: TGTGCCAGCAGCGCGCGGGACCGTGGTAATCAGCCCCAGCATTTT

V gene: TRBV4-3
D gene: TRBD2
J gene: TRBJ2-1
clone size: few
CDR3 protein: CASSRGGGGSNNEQFF
CDR3 DNA: TGCGCCAGCAGCCGGGGGGGCGGGGGGTCGAACAATGAGCAGTTCTTC

V gene: TRBV2
D gene: TRBD2
J gene: TRBJ2-7
clone size: -
CDR3 protein: CASSGGTSLHEQYF
CDR3 DNA: TGTGCCAGCAGCGGAGGGACTAGCCTGCACGAGCAGTACTTC

V gene: TRBV24-1
D gene: -
J gene: TRBJ2-7
clone size: -
CDR3 protein: CATSDPGHSEQYF
CDR3 DNA: TGTGCCACCAGTGATCCGGGACATTCCGAGCAGTACTTC

V gene: TRBV7-2
D gene: -
J gene: TRBJ1-2
clone size: many
CDR3 protein: CASSPHRLQGSYGYTF
CDR3 DNA: TGTGCCAGCAGCCCACACCGTTTACAGGGCTCCTATGGCTACACCTTC

V gene: TRBV11-1
D gene: TRBD1
J gene: TRBJ2-3
clone size: many
CDR3 protein: CASSPQGVGTDTQYF
CDR3 DNA: TGTGCCAGCAGCCCACAGGGGGTTGGCACAGATACGCAGTATTTT

V gene: TRBV20-1
D gene: -
J gene: TRBJ2-1
clone size: -
CDR3 protein: CSASGSSYEQFF
CDR3 DNA: TGCAGTGCTAGCGGGTCCTCCTACGAGCAGTTCTTC

V gene: TRBV20-1
D gene: -
J gene: TRBJ1-1
clone size: few
CDR3 protein: CSARDMGRKYTEAFF
CDR3 DNA: TGCAGTGCTAGAGATATGGGTAGAAAGTACACTGAAGCTTTCTTT

V gene: TRBV20-1
D gene: -
J gene: TRBJ2-5
clone size: many
CDR3 protein: CSAQIWDPQELNQYF
CDR3 DNA: TGCAGTGCCCAGATCTGGGACCCGCAAGAGCTTAACCAGTACTTC

V gene: TRBV7-8
D gene: -
J gene: TRBJ2-2
clone size: -
CDR3 protein: CASSLEASPPTGELFF
CDR3 DNA: TGTGCCAGCAGCTTAGAGGCTAGCCCTCCCACCGGGGAGCTGTTTTTT

V gene: TRBV24-1
D gene: -
J gene: TRBJ2-3
clone size: few
CDR3 protein: CATSGSTDAQYF
CDR3 DNA: TGTGCCACCAGTGGGAGCACAGATGCGCAGTATTTT

V gene: TRBV10-3
D gene: TRBD1
J gene: TRBJ2-3
clone size: -
CDR3 protein: CAIRSRDRDFTDTQYF
CDR3 DNA: TGTGCCATCAGATCCCGGGACAGGGACTTCACAGATACGCAGTATTTT

V gene: TRBV7-2
D gene: TRBD1
J gene: TRBJ2-3
clone size: many
CDR3 protein: CARGTGLSDTQYF
CDR3 DNA: TGTGCCAGGGGGACAGGTCTCTCAGATACGCAGTATTTT

V gene: TRBV7-2
D gene: TRBD2
J gene: TRBJ2-5
clone size: -
CDR3 protein: CASSPGLAGGFGYF
CDR3 DNA: TGTGCCAGCAGCCCTGGACTAGCGGGGGGTTTTGGGTACTTC

V gene: TRBV6-1
D gene: -
J gene: TRBJ2-7
clone size: -
CDR3 protein: CASNTPGPHFEQYF
CDR3 DNA: TGTGCCAGCAACACCCCGGGGCCCCATTTCGAGCAGTACTTC

V gene: TRBV15
D gene: -
J gene: TRBJ2-5
clone size: -
CDR3 protein: CATSKDWRQETQYF
CDR3 DNA: TGTGCCACCAGCAAAGACTGGCGGCAAGAGACCCAGTACTTC

V gene: TRBV6-4
D gene: TRBD1
J gene: TRBJ2-1
clone size: few
CDR3 protein: CASSDRSGTGYNEQFF
CDR3 DNA: TGTGCCAGCAGTGACCGATCCGGGACAGGATACAATGAGCAGTTCTTC

V gene: TRBV19
D gene: -
J gene: TRBJ1-5
clone size: -
CDR3 protein: CASSIGRVGNQPQHF
CDR3 DNA: TGTGCCAGTAGTATAGGAAGGGTTGGCAATCAGCCCCAGCATTTT

V gene: TRBV5-1
D gene: TRBD2
J gene: TRBJ2-7
clone size: -
CDR3 protein: CASSFNREGQDEQYF
CDR3 DNA: TGCGCCAGCAGCTTTAATCGGGAGGGCCAGGACGAGCAGTACTTC

V gene: TRBV7-9
D gene: -
J gene: TRBJ1-5
clone size: many
CDR3 protein: CASSLEGSLQPQHF
CDR3 DNA: TGTGCCAGCAGCTTAGAGGGGAGCTTACAGCCCCAGCATTTT

V gene: TRBV20-1
D gene: -
J gene: TRBJ2-5
clone size: few
CDR3 protein: CSAGPVGVQETQYF
CDR3 DNA: TGCAGTGCCGGGCCCGTCGGCGTACAAGAGACCCAGTACTTC

V gene: TRBV13
D gene: -
J gene: TRBJ2-1
clone size: many
CDR3 protein: CASSSPLVSYNEQFF
CDR3 DNA: TGTGCCAGCAGCTCGCCACTAGTGTCCTACAATGAGCAGTTCTTC

V gene: TRBV20-1
D gene: TRBD2
J gene: TRBJ2-7
clone size: few
CDR3 protein: CSARSSGPLYEQYF
CDR3 DNA: TGCAGTGCTAGATCTAGCGGTCCTCTCTACGAGCAGTACTTC

V gene: TRBV5-1
D gene: TRBD1
J gene: TRBJ2-3
clone size: -
CDR3 protein: CASSLEKDRGRTDTQYF
CDR3 DNA: TGCGCCAGCAGCTTGGAAAAAGACAGGGGGCGGACAGATACGCAGTATTTT

V gene: TRBV24-1
D gene: -
J gene: TRBJ2-3
clone size: many
CDR3 protein: CATATADTQYF
CDR3 DNA: TGTGCCACCGCTACAGCAGATACGCAGTATTTT

V gene: TRBV7-9
D gene: -
J gene: TRBJ1-2
clone size: -
CDR3 protein: CASTEGGPNYGYTF
CDR3 DNA: TGTGCCAGCACCGAGGGGGGTCCTAACTATGGCTACACCTTC

V gene: TRBV2
D gene: -
J gene: TRBJ1-1
clone size: many
CDR3 protein: CASSEREETEAFF
CDR3 DNA: TGTGCCAGCAGTGAACGAGAAGAAACTGAAGCTTTCTTT

V gene: TRBV6-2/TRBV6-3
D gene: -
J gene: TRBJ1-5
clone size: -
CDR3 protein: CASSTEPYQPQHF
CDR3 DNA: TGTGCCAGCAGCACTGAACCCTATCAGCCCCAGCATTTT

V gene: TRBV5-4
D gene: TRBD2
J gene: TRBJ2-1
clone size: many
CDR3 protein: CASSLASGGAGNEQFF
CDR3 DNA: TGTGCCAGCAGCTTGGCTAGCGGGGGGGCAGGCAATGAGCAGTTCTTC

V gene: TRBV7-8
D gene: -
J gene: TRBJ2-6
clone size: once
CDR3 protein: CASRPGANVLTF
CDR3 DNA: TGTGCCAGCCGACCTGGGGCCAACGTCCTGACTTTC

V gene: TRBV28
D gene: TRBD2
J gene: TRBJ2-7
clone size: many
CDR3 protein: CASRPTGMRTSGRQYF
CDR3 DNA: TGTGCCAGCAGGCCTACAGGCATGAGGACTAGCGGAAGGCAGTACTTC

V gene: TRBV2
D gene: TRBD2
J gene: TRBJ2-3
clone size: -
CDR3 protein: CASSWEREDLTDTQYF
CDR3 DNA: TGTGCCAGCAGCTGGGAGCGGGAGGATCTCACAGATACGCAGTATTTT

V gene: TRBV12-5
D gene: -
J gene: TRBJ2-7
clone size: few
CDR3 protein: CASGSWGVVFEQYF
CDR3 DNA: TGTGCTAGTGGTTCCTGGGGGGTGGTCTTCGAGCAGTACTTC

V gene: TRBV29-1
D gene: -
J gene: TRBJ1-1
clone size: many
CDR3 protein: CSVTGGDMDTEAFF
CDR3 DNA: TGCAGCGTAACCGGGGGGGACATGGACACTGAAGCTTTCTTT

V gene: TRBV19
D gene: -
J gene: TRBJ2-6
clone size: -
CDR3 protein: CASSNLRGTGANVLTF
CDR3 DNA: TGTGCCAGTAGTAACCTCCGGGGAACTGGGGCCAACGTCCTGACTTTC

V gene: TRBV24-1
D gene: -
J gene: TRBJ1-2
clone size: -
CDR3 protein: CATSDKPGRLFTF
CDR3 DNA: TGTGCCACCAGTGATAAACCGGGACGCTTGTTCACCTTC

V gene: TRBV5-6
D gene: -
J gene: TRBJ1-2
clone size: many
CDR3 protein: CASSLVLRLNYGYTF
CDR3 DNA: TGTGCCAGCAGCTTAGTTCTCCGGCTCAACTATGGCTACACCTTC

V gene: TRBV3-1
D gene: TRBD1
J gene: TRBJ1-6
clone size: many
CDR3 protein: CASSHRGQPYSPLHF
CDR3 DNA: TGTGCCAGCAGCCACAGGGGACAGCCCTATTCACCCCTCCACTTT

V gene: TRBV12-3/TRBV12-4
D gene: -
J gene: TRBJ2-7
clone size: few
CDR3 protein: CASSFSQGHNEQYF
CDR3 DNA: TGTGCCAGCAGTTTTAGTCAGGGGCACAACGAGCAGTACTTC

V gene: TRBV7-9
D gene: -
J gene: TRBJ2-5
clone size: -
CDR3 protein: CASSSGDETQYF
CDR3 DNA: TGTGCCAGCAGCTCAGGGGATGAGACCCAGTACTTC